This TCR beta chain was sequenced during a study of T cell changes during pregnancy in multiple sclerosis. This CDR3 has 13 amino acids. The V end was cut by 0 bases, the J end by 6 bases, with 11 bases between. CDR1 and CDR2 from the germline V gene are GTSNPN and SVGIG (reference sequence). Libraries were prepared by immunoSEQ multiplex PCR; TCRdb keeps only in-frame clonotypes and omits some of them. Of some 60,000 clones in the sample, about 94% were seen once. The specimen was peripheral blood, collected in the third trimester of pregnancy. This receptor was identified in a female donor in good health, enrolled as a control in a pregnancy study. This chain connects TRBV30 to TRBJ1-2, with D unclear. CDR3 coding DNA: TGTGCCTGGAGTGTACTGGGAGGGAATGGCTACACCTTC. Residues: CAWSVLGGNGYTF.